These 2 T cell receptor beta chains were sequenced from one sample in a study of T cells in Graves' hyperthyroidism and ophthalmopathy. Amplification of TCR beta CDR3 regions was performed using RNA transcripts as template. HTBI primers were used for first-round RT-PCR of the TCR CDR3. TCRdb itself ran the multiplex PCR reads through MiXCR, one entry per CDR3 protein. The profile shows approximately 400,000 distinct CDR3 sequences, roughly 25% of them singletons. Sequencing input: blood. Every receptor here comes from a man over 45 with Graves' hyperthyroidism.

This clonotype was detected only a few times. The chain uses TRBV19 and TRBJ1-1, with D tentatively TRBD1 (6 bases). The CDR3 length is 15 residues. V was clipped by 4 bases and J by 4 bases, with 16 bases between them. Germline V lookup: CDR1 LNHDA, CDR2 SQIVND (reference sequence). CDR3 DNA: TGTGCCAGTAGTACCCGAATACAGGGTGGCACTGAAGCTTTCTTT. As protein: CASSTRIQGGTEAFF.

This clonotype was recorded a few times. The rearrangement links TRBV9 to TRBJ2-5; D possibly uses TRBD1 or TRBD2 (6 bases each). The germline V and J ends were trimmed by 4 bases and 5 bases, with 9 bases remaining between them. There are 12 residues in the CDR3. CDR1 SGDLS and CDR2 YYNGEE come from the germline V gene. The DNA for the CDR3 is TGTGCCAGCAGCAGAGGGGGGGAGACCCAGTACTTC. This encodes CASSRGGETQYF. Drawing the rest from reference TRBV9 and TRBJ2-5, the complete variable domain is DSGVTQTPKHLITATGQRVTLRCSPRSGDLSVYWYQQSLDQGLQFLIQYYNGEERAKGNILERFSAQQFPDLHSELNLSSLELGDSALYFCASSRGGETQYFGPGTRLLVL.